At least ten counts were recorded for the clone carrying this T cell receptor (beta chain). The data were obtained in a study of early T cells in non-severe SARS-CoV-2 infection. At the level of the study: The chains were unpaired, and the sequenced material was bulk RNA from unsorted whole blood.

A single record per CDR3 protein comes from TCRdb applying MiXCR to the 5' RACE reads. In the table there are fewer than 35,000 distinct CDR3 sequences, approximately 9.2% of which are singletons. There are 15 residues in the CDR3. V was cut by 7 bases and J by 5 bases, with 17 bases left in between. Sequences were obtained from whole blood. The receptor's source is an adult who was a healthcare worker with PCR-confirmed SARS-CoV-2 infection or an uninfected control (not recorded which). The J gene is TRBJ2-2, the V gene TRBV12-3 or TRBV12-4; D uncertain. CDR3 DNA: TGTGCCAGCAAAGGTTTGGGCAGGCCGACCGGGGAGCTGTTTTTT. Protein: CASKGLGRPTGELFF.